This T cell receptor (beta chain) was sequenced in a study of tissue T cells after allogeneic stem cell transplantation. Regarding the study as a whole: Anatomically similar tissues had similar TCR repertoires within each patient. Alloreactivity or antigen specificity of tissue TCRs was not determined; some clones might be host cells. Across patients, clones rarely overlapped, yet motif clusters were shared tissue-specifically.

CDR1 and CDR2 (germline): PRHDT, FYEKMQ (reference sequence). Trimming cost V 6 bases and J 3 bases; bases outside gene matches: 9. The CDR3 is made up of 17 amino acids. This clone was observed a few times. Its antigen is unknown. The repertoire was sequenced with immunoSEQ multiplex PCR; TCRdb's copy has only in-frame clones and lacks some. Among some 4,000 clones listed, approximately 50% were seen once. The chain carries TRBV13 and TRBJ2-7; 15 nucleotides align to TRBD2. The receptor was isolated from a male donor older than 55 with lung cancer. The sequences come from tissue from the ileum, collected at autopsy. The CDR3 coding sequence is TGTGCCAGCAGAGACCTCGGGACTAGCGGGGGGAGCTACGAGCAGTACTTC. Amino acids: CASRDLGTSGGSYEQYF.